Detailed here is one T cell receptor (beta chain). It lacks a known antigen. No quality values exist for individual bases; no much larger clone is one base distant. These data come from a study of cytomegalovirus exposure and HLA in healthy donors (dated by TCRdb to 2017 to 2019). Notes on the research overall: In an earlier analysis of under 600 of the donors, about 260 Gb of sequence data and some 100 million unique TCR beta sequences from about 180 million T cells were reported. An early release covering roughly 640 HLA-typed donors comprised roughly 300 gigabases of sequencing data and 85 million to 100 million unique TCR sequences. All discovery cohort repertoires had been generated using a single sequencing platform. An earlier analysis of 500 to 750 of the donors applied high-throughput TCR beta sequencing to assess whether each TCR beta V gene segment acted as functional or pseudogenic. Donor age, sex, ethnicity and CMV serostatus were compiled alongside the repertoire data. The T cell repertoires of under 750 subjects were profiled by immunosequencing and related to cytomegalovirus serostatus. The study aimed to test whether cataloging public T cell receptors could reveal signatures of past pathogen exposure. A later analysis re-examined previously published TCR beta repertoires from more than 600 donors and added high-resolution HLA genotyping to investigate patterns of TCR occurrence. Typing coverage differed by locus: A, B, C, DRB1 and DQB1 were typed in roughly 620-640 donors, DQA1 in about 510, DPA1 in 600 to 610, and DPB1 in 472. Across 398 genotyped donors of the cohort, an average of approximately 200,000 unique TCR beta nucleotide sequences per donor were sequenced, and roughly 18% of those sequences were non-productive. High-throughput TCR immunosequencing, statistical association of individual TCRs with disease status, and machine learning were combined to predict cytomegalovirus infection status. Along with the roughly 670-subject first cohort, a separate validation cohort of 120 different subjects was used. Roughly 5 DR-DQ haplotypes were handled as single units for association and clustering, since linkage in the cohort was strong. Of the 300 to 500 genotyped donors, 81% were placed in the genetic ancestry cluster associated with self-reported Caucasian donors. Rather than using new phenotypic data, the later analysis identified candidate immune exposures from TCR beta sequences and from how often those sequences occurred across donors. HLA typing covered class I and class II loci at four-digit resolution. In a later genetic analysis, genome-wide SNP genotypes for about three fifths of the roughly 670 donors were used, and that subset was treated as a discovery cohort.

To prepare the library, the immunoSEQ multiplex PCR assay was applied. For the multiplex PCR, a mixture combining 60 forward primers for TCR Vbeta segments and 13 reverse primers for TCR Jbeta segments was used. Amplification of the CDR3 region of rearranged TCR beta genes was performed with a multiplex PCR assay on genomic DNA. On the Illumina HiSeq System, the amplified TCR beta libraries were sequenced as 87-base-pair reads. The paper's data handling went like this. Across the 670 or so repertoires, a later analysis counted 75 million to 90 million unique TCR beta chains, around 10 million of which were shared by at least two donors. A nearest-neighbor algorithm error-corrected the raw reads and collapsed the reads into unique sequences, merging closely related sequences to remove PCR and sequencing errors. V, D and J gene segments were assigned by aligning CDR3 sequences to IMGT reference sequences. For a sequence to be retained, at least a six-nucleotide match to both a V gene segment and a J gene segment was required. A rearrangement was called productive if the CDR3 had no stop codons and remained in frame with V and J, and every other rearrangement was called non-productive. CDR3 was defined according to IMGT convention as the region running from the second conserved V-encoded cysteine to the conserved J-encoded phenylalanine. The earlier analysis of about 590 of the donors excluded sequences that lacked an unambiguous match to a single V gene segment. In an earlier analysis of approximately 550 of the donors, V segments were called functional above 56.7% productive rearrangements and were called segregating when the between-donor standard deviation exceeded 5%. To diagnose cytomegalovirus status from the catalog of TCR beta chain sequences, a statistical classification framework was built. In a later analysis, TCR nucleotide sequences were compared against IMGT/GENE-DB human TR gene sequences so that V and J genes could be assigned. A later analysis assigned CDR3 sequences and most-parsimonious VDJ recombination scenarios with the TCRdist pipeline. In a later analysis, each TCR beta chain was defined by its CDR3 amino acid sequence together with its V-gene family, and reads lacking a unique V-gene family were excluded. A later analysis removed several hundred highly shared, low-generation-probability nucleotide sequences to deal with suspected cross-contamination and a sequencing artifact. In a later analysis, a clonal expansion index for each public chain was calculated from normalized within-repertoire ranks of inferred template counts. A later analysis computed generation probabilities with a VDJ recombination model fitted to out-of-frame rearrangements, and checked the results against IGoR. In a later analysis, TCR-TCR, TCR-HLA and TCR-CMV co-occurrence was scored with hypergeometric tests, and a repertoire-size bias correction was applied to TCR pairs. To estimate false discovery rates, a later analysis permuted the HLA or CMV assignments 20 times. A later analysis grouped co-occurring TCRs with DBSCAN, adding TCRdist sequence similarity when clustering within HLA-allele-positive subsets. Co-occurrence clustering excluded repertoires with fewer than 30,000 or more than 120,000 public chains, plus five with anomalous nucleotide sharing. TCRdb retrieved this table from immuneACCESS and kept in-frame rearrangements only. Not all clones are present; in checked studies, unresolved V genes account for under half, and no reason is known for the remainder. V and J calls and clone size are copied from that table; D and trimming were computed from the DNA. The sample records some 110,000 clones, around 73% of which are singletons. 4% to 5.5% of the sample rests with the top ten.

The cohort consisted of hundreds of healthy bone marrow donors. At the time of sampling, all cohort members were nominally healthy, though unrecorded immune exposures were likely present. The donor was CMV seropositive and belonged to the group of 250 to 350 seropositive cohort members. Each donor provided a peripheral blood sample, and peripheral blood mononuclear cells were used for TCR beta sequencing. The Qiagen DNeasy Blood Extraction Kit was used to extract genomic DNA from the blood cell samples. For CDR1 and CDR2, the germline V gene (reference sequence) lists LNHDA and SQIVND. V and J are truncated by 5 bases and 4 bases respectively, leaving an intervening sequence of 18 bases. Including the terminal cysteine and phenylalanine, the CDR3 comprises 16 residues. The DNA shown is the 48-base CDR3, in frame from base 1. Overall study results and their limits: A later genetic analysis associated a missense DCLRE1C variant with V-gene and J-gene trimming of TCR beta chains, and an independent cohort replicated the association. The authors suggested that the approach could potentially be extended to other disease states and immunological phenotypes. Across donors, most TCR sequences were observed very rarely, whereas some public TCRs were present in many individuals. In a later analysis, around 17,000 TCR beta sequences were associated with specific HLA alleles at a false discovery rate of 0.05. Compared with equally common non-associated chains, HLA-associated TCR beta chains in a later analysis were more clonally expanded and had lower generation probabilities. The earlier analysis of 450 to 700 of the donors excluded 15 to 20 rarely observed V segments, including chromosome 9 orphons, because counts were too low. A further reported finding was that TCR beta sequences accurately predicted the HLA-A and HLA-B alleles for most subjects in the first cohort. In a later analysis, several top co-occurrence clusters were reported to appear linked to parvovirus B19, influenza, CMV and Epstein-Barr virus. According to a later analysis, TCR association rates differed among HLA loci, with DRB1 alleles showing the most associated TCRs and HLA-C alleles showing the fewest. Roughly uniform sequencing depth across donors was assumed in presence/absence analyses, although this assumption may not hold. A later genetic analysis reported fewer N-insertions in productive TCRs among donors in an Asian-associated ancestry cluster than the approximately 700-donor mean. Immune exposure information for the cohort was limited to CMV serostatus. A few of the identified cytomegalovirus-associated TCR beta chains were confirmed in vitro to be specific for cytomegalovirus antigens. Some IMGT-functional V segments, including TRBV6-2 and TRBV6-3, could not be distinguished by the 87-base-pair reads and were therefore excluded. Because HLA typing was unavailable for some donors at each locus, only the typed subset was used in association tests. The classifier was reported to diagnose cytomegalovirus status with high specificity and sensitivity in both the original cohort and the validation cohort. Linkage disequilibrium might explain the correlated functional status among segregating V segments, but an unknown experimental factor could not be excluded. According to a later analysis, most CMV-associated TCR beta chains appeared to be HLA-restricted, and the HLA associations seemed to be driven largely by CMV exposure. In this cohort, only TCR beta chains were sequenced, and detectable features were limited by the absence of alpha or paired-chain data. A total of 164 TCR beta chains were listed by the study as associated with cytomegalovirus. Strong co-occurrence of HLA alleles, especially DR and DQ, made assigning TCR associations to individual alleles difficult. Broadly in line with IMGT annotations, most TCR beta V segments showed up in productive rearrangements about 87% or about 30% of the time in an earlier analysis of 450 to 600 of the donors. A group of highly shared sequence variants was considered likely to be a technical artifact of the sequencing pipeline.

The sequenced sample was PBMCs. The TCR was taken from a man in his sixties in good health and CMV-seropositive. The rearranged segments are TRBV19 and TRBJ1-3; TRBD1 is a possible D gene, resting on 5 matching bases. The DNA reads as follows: TGTGCCAGTAGTGAAGGCCACAGGTTGGGAGGAAACACCATATATTTT. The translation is CASSEGHRLGGNTIYF. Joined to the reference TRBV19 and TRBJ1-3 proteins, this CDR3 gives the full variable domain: DGGITQSPKYLFRKEGQNVTLSCEQNLNHDAMYWYRQDPGQGLRLIYYSQIVNDFQKGDIAEGYSVSREKKESFPLTVTSAQKNPTAFYLCASSEGHRLGGNTIYFGEGSWLTVV.